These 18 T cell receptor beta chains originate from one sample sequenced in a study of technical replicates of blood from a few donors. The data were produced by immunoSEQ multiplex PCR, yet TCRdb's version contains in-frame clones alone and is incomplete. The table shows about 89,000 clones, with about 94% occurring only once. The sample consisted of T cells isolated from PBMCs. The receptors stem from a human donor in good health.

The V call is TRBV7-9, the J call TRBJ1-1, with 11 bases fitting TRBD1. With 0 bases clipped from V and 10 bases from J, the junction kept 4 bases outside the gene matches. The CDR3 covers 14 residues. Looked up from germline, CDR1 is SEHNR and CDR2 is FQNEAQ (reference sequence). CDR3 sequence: CASSLASGQGGAFF. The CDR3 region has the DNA TGTGCCAGCAGCTTAGCATCGGGACAGGGGGGAGCTTTCTTT.

For the CDR3, the DNA is TGCGCCAGCAGCCGGGGAGGTGTAAGCTCCTATAATTCACCCCTCCACTTT. Translation: CASSRGGVSSYNSPLHF. The V and J genes are TRBV5-1 and TRBJ1-6, with D hard to call. The V and J ends lost 4 bases and 0 bases respectively, with 14 bases between them. CDR1 is SGHRS, CDR2 YFSETQ, per germline. The CDR3 is 17 residues long.

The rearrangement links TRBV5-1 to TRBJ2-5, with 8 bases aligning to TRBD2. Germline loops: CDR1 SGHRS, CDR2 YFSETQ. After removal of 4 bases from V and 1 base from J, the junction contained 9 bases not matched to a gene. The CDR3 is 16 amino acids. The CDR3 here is CASSPRRTSGQETQYF. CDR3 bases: TGCGCCAGCAGCCCAAGAAGAACTAGCGGCCAAGAGACCCAGTACTTC.

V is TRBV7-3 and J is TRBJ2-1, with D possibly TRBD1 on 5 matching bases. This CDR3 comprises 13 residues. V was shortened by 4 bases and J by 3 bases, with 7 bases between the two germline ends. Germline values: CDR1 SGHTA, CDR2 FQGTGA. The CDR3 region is CASSSDSYNEQFF. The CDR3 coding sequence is TGTGCCAGCAGCTCCGACAGCTACAATGAGCAGTTCTTC.

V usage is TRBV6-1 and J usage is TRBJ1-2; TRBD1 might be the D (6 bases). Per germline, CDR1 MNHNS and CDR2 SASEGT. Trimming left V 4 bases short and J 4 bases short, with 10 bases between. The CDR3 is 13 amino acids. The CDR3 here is CASSVSGAYGYTF. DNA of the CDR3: TGTGCCAGCAGTGTCTCAGGGGCCTATGGCTACACCTTC.

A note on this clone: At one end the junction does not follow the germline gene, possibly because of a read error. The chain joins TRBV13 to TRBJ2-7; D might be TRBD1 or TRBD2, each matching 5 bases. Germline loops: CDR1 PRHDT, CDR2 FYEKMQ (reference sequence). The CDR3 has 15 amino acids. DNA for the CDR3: TGTGCCAGCAGTTTAGGGGCGGGCAGCTCCTACGAGCAGTACTTC. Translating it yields CASSLGAGSSYEQYF.

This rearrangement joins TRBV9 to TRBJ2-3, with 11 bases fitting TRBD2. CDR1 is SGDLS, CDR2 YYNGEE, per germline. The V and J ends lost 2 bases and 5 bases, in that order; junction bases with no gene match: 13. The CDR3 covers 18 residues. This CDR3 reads CASSVRTSGLITGDTQYF. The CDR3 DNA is TGTGCCAGCAGCGTCAGGACTAGCGGGTTAATTACTGGAGATACGCAGTATTTT.

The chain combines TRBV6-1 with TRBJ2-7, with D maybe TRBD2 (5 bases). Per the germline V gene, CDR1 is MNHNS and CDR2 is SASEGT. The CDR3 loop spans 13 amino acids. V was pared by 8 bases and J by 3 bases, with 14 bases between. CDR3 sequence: CASHRTSNYEQYF. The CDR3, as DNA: TGTGCCAGCCACCGGACTTCGAACTACGAGCAGTACTTC.

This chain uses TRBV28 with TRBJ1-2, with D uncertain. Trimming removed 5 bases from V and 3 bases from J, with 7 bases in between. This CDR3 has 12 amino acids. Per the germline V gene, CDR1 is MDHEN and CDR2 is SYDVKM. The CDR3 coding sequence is TGTGCCAGCAGTATCGCGGACTATGGCTACACCTTC. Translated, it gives CASSIADYGYTF.

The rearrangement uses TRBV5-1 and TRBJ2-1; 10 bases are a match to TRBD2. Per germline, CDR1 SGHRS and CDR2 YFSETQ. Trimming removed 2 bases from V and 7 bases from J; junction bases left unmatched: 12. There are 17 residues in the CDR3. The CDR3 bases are TGCGCCAGCAGCTTCTTCCGCACCTCTAGCGGGGGTAATGAGCAGTTCTTC. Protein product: CASSFFRTSSGGNEQFF.

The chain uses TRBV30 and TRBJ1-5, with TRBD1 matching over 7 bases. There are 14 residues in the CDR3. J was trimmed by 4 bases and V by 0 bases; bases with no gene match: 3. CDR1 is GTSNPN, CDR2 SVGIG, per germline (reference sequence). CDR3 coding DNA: TGTGCCTGGAGTGTAGGGACAGTGAATCAGCCCCAGCATTTT. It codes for CAWSVGTVNQPQHF.

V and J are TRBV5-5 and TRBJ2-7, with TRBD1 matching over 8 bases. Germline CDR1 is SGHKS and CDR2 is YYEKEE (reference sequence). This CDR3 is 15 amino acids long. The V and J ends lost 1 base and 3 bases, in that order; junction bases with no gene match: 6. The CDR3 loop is CASSLPGQDFYEQYF. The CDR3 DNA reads TGTGCCAGCAGCTTGCCGGGACAGGACTTCTACGAGCAGTACTTC. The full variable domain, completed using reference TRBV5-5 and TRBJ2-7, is DAGVTQSPTHLIKTRGQQVTLRCSPISGHKSVSWYQQVLGQGPQFIFQYYEKEERGRGNFPDRFSARQFPNYSSELNVNALLLGDSALYLCASSLPGQDFYEQYFGPGTRLTVT.

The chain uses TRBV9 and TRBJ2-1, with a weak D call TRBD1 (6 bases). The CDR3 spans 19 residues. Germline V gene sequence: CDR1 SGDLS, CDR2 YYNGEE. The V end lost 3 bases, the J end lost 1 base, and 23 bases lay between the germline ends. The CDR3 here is CASSAPTRSRGISYNEQFF. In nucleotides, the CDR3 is TGTGCCAGCAGCGCGCCTACTAGATCAAGGGGGATTTCCTACAATGAGCAGTTCTTC. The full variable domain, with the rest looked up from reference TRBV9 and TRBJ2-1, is DSGVTQTPKHLITATGQRVTLRCSPRSGDLSVYWYQQSLDQGLQFLIQYYNGEERAKGNILERFSAQQFPDLHSELNLSSLELGDSALYFCASSAPTRSRGISYNEQFFGPGTRLTVL.

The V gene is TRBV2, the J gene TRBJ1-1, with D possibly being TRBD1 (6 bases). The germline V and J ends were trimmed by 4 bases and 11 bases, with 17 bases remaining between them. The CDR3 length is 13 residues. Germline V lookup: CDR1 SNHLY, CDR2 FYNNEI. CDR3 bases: TGTGCCAGCAGTGGTCGACAGGCCACAGCGGCTTTCTTT. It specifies CASSGRQATAAFF.

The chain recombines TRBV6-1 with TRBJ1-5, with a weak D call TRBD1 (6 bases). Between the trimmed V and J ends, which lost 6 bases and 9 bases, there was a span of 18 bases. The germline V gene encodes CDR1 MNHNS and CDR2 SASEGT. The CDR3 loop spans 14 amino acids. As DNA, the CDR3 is TGTGCCAGCAGAGCCCGGGACACAAAAGGGCCCCAGCATTTT. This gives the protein CASRARDTKGPQHF.

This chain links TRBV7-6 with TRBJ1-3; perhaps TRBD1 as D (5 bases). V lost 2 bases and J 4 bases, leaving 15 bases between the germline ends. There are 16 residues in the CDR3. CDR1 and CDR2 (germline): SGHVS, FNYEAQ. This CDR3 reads CASSLWVGAVGNTIYF. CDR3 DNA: TGTGCCAGCAGCTTATGGGTTGGGGCGGTAGGAAACACCATATATTTT.

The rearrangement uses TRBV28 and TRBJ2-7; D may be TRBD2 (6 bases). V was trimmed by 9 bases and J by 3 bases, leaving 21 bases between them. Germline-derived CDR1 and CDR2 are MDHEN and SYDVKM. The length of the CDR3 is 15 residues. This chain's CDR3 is CASGAGGGVGYEQYF. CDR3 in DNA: TGTGCCAGTGGAGCGGGTGGGGGAGTGGGCTACGAGCAGTACTTC.

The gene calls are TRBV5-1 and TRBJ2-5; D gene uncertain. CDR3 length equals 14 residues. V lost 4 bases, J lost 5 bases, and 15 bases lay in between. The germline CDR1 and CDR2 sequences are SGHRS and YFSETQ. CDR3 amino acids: CASSPFGLAETQYF. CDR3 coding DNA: TGCGCCAGCAGCCCCTTCGGGTTGGCGGAGACCCAGTACTTC.